A single sample is the source of the 14 T cell receptor beta chains below, sequenced in a study of blood T cell repertoires in COVID-19. The method was immunoSEQ multiplex PCR; TCRdb's version includes in-frame clones alone and lacks a portion of them. The table records about 69,000 clones, roughly 80% of them present only once. Sequencing was performed on peripheral blood. These TCRs come from a man between 50 and 59 years old with COVID-19, enrolled during active disease.

This rearrangement joins TRBV21-1 to TRBJ2-1; TRBD2, the table's D call, was not compared with the DNA. TRBV21-1 is a listed pseudogene. This CDR3 comprises 14 residues. The CDR3 loop is CASSKASGANEQFF. DNA of the CDR3: TGTGCCAGCAGCAAAGCCAGCGGGGCCAATGAGCAGTTCTTC.

The rearrangement joins TRBV11-2 to TRBJ2-5; D perhaps matches TRBD2 (5 bases). Germline CDR1 and CDR2: SGHAT and FQNNGV. With 4 bases removed from V and 2 bases from J, the gap between germline ends came to 23 bases. The CDR3 covers 18 residues. CDR3: CASSSKKGRVSGQETQYF. The DNA of the CDR3 is TGTGCCAGCAGCTCCAAAAAGGGTAGGGTCAGCGGACAAGAGACCCAGTACTTC.

The chain is built from TRBV5-6 and TRBJ2-5; maybe TRBD1 (5 bases). This CDR3 comprises 13 residues. Germline V CDR1 and CDR2: SGHDT, YYEEEE. Trimming left V 1 base short and J 3 bases short, with 7 bases between. The CDR3 nucleotides read TGTGCCAGCAGCTTGTTAGGGGAAGAGACCCAGTACTTC. It yields the protein CASSLLGEETQYF.

The chain combines TRBV6-5 with TRBJ1-6; TRBD1 agrees at 9 bases. The V gene end was trimmed by 4 bases and the J gene end by 9 bases; junction bases not matched to a gene: 10. This CDR3 comprises 16 residues. Germline V gives CDR1 MNHEY, CDR2 SVGAGI. The DNA of the CDR3 is TGTGCCAGCAGTTGGTCCCGGGACAGGGTCGGTTCACCCCTCCACTTT. Protein sequence: CASSWSRDRVGSPLHF.

This chain joins TRBV13 and TRBJ2-7; D unclear. The CDR3 is made up of 14 amino acids. Germline V lookup: CDR1 PRHDT, CDR2 FYEKMQ (reference sequence). V was trimmed by 6 bases and J by 0 bases, leaving 12 bases between them. The chain's CDR3 is CASRPPLSSYEQYF. CDR3 sequence (DNA): TGTGCCAGCAGGCCCCCGCTGAGCTCCTACGAGCAGTACTTC.

This clone was detected only a few times. This sequence joins TRBV6-5 and TRBJ1-6; 9 nucleotides match TRBD1. The V segment lost 6 bases and the J segment 7 bases; nucleotides outside the gene matches: 4. In germline, CDR1 is MNHEY, CDR2 SVGAGI. CDR3 length: 14 amino acids. The CDR3 sequence is CASRWDRANSPLHF. The CDR3 coding sequence is TGTGCCAGCAGGTGGGACAGGGCAAATTCACCCCTCCACTTT.

The J gene is TRBJ2-1, the V gene TRBV9, with D perhaps matching TRBD1 (5 bases). The CDR3 loop spans 15 amino acids. Germline-derived CDR1 and CDR2 are SGDLS and YYNGEE. V lost 6 bases and J 0 bases, leaving 13 bases between the germline ends. The chain's CDR3 is CASNTGRNSYNEQFF. The CDR3 DNA is TGTGCCAGCAATACAGGAAGGAACTCCTACAATGAGCAGTTCTTC. Supplemented by reference TRBV9 and TRBJ2-1, the full variable domain reads DSGVTQTPKHLITATGQRVTLRCSPRSGDLSVYWYQQSLDQGLQFLIQYYNGEERAKGNILERFSAQQFPDLHSELNLSSLELGDSALYFCASNTGRNSYNEQFFGPGTRLTVL.

This rearrangement joins TRBV7-2 to TRBJ2-7; D perhaps matches TRBD2 (5 bases). The germline gives CDR1 SGHTA, CDR2 FQGNSA. This CDR3 comprises 14 residues. With 0 bases removed from V and 0 bases from J, the gap between germline ends came to 6 bases. Here the CDR3 reads CASSLAGSSYEQYF. CDR3 nucleotide sequence: TGTGCCAGCAGCTTAGCGGGGAGCTCCTACGAGCAGTACTTC.

V is TRBV4-3 and J is TRBJ2-7; TRBD2 matches at 8 bases. This CDR3 contains 14 residues. Unmatched junction bases numbered 7, after V lost 5 bases and J lost 4 bases. Germline V CDR1 and CDR2: LGHNA, YSLEER. CDR3 DNA sequence: TGCGCCAGCAGCGTCTCCGGGAGGGCTTACGAGCAGTACTTC. This translates into CASSVSGRAYEQYF.

This clone has just one count. The genes are TRBV7-3 and TRBJ2-3; maybe TRBD1 (5 bases). Trimming took off 8 bases at V and 2 bases at J, with 11 bases between the two ends. Germline V gives CDR1 SGHTA, CDR2 FQGTGA. The CDR3 is made up of 13 amino acids. CDR3 sequence (DNA): TGTGCCAGCTCCCTAGGGGTCACAGATACGCAGTATTTT. Translated: CASSLGVTDTQYF.

This chain links TRBV29-1 with TRBJ1-1; D gene unclear. Germline CDR1 is SQVTM and CDR2 is ANQGSEA. The CDR3 is 14 residues long. Trimming took 5 bases from V and 1 from J, leaving 14 bases between them. The CDR3 nucleotides are TGCAGCGTTCAGCTGGGCGTTGGGAACACTGAAGCTTTCTTT. Encoded protein: CSVQLGVGNTEAFF.

J is TRBJ2-4 and V is TRBV2; 8 bases are shared with TRBD1. Germline CDR1 is SNHLY and CDR2 is FYNNEI. The CDR3 is made up of 16 amino acids. V lost 5 bases, J lost 0 bases, and 6 bases stayed unmatched. CDR3 loop: CASSPTTGVAKNIQYF. For the CDR3, the DNA is TGTGCCAGCAGTCCTACGACAGGGGTAGCCAAAAACATTCAGTACTTC.

This chain connects TRBV5-4 to TRBJ2-2; D may be TRBD1 (6 bases). The CDR3 is made up of 16 amino acids. CDR1 and CDR2 from the germline V gene are SGHNT and YYREEE (reference sequence). Trimming cost V 1 base and J 2 bases, with 12 bases left between them. CDR3 in amino acids: CASSLFGTSNTGELFF. CDR3 nucleotide sequence: TGTGCCAGCAGCTTGTTCGGGACAAGTAACACCGGGGAGCTGTTTTTT.

The chain carries TRBV7-6 and TRBJ1-5, with D possibly TRBD1 on 5 matching bases. The V and J ends lost 1 base and 6 bases respectively, with 13 bases between them. This CDR3 contains 15 residues. Looked up from germline, CDR1 is SGHVS and CDR2 is FNYEAQ. The CDR3 DNA follows: TGTGCCAGCAGCTTAGGGGGGGGGAGAAGTCAGCCCCAGCATTTT. Residues: CASSLGGGRSQPQHF. Variable domain in full (rest from reference TRBV7-6 and TRBJ1-5): GAGVSQSPRYKVTKRGQDVALRCDPISGHVSLYWYRQALGQGPEFLTYFNYEAQQDKSGLPNDRFSAERPEGSISTLTIQRTEQRDSAMYRCASSLGGGRSQPQHFGDGTRLSIL.